The T cell receptor (beta chain) described here comes from a study of T cell changes during pregnancy in multiple sclerosis. The V end lost 3 bases, the J end lost 2 bases, and 14 bases lay between the germline ends. This CDR3 is 15 amino acids long. The germline V gene has CDR1 SGHNT and CDR2 YYREEE (reference sequence). Only in-frame clones appear in the TCRdb table, and some are missing; sequencing was by immunoSEQ multiplex PCR. This table has over 50,000 clones, approximately 90% appearing once. This chain connects TRBV5-4 to TRBJ1-2; D possibly corresponds to TRBD1 (5 bases). Sequencing used peripheral blood from another person, used as feeder cells. The receptor was isolated from a human donor whose cells served as feeder cells for cultures in a pregnancy study. This CDR3 is CASSWPGDSNYGYTF. The CDR3 DNA reads as TGTGCCAGCAGCTGGCCGGGAGACAGCAACTATGGCTACACCTTC. Looking up the rest from reference TRBV5-4 and TRBJ1-2 gives the full variable domain: ETGVTQSPTHLIKTRGQQVTLRCSSQSGHNTVSWYQQALGQGPQFIFQYYREEENGRGNFPPRFSGLQFPNYSSELNVNALELDDSALYLCASSWPGDSNYGYTFGSGTRLTVV.